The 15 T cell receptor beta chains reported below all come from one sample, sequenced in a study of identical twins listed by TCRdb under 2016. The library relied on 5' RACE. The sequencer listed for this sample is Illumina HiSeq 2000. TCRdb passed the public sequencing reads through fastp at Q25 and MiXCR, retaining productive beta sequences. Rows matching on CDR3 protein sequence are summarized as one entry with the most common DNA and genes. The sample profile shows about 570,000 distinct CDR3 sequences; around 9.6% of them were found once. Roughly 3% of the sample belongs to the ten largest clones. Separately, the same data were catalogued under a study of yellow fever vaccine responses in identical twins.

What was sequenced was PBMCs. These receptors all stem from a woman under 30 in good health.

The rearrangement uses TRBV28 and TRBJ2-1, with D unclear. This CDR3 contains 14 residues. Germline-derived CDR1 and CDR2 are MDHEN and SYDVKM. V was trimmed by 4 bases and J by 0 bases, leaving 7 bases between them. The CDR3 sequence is CASSWGYSYNEQFF. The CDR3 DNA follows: TGTGCCAGCAGTTGGGGATACTCCTACAATGAGCAGTTCTTC.

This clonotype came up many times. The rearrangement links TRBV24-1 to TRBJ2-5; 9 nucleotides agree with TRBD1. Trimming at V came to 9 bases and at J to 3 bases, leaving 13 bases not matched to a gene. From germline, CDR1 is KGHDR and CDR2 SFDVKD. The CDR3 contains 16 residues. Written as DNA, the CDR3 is TGTGCCACCGGTCCCCCAGGGACAGGGTTGAAAGAGACCCAGTACTTC. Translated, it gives CATGPPGTGLKETQYF.

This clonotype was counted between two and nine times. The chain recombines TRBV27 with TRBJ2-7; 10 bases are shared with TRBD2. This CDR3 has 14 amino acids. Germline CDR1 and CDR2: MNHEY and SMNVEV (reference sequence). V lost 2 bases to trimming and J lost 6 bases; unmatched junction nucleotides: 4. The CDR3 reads CASSLSGRASEQYF. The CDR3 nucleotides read TGTGCCAGCAGTTTAAGCGGGAGGGCCTCCGAGCAGTACTTC.

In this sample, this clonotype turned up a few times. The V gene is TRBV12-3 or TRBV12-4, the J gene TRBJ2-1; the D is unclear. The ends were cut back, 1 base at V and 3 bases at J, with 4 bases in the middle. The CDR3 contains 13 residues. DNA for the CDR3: TGTGCCAGCAGTTTAGTGGACTACAATGAGCAGTTCTTC. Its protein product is CASSLVDYNEQFF.

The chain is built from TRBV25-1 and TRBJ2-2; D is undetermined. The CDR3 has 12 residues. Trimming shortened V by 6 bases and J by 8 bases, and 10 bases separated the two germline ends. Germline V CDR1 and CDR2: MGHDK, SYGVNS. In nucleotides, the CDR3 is TGTGCCAGCAGGGAGACCCCGGGGGAGCTGTTTTTT. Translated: CASRETPGELFF.

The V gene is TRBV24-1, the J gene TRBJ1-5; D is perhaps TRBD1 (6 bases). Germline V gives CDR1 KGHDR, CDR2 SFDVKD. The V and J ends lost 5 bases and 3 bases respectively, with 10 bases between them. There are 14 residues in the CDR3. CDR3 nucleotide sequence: TGTGCCACCAGTGCCCGGGACAACAATCAGCCCCAGCATTTT. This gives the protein CATSARDNNQPQHF.

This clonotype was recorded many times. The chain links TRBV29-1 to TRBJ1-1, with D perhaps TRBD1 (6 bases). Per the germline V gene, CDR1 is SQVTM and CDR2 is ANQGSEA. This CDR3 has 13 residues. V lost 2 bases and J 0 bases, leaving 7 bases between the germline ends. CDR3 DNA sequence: TGCAGCGTTGAAACAGGGTTGAACACTGAAGCTTTCTTT. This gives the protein CSVETGLNTEAFF.

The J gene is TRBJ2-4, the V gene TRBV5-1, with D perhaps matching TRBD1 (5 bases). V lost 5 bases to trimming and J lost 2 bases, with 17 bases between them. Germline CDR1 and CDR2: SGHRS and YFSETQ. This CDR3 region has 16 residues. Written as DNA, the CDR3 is TGCGCCAGCAGGCAAGAGCTCACAGGTACCAAAAACATTCAGTACTTC. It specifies CASRQELTGTKNIQYF.

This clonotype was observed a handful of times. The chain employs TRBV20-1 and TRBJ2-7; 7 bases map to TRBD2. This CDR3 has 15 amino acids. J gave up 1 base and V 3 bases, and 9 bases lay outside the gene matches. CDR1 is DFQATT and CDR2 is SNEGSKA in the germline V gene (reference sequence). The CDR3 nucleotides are TGCAGTGCTAGCCTTCCCCTAGCGGTTTCCTACGAGCAGTACTTC. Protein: CSASLPLAVSYEQYF.

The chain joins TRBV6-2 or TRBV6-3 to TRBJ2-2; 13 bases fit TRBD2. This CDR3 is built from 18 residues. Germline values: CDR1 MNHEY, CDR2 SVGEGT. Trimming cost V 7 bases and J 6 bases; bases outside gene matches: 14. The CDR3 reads CASIPGLMTSGGPGELFF. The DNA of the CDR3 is TGTGCCAGCATTCCCGGCCTAATGACTAGCGGGGGGCCCGGGGAGCTGTTTTTT.

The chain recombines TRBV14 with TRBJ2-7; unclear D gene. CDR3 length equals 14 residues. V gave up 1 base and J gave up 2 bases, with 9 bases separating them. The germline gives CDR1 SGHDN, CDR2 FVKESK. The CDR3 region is CASSQGWSTYEQYF. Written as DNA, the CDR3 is TGTGCCAGCAGCCAAGGGTGGAGTACCTACGAGCAGTACTTC.

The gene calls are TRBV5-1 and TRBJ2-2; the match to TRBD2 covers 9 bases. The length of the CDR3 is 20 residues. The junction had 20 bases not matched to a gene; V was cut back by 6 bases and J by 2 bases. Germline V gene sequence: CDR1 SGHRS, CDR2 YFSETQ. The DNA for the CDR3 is TGCGCCAGCACCCACGCCCTCCGGTTAGCGGGAGCCTCCAACACCGGGGAGCTGTTTTTT. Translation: CASTHALRLAGASNTGELFF.

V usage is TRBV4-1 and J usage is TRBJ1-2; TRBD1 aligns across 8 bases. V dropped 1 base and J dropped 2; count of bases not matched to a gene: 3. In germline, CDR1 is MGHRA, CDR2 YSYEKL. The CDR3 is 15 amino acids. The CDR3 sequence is CASSQVGQENYGYTF. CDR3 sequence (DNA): TGCGCCAGCAGCCAAGTGGGACAGGAAAACTATGGCTACACCTTC.

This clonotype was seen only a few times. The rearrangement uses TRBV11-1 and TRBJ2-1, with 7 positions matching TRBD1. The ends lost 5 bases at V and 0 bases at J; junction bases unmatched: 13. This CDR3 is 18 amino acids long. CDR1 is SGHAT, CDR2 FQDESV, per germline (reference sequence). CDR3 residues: CASSRDSSEYLSYNEQFF. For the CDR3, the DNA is TGTGCCAGCAGCCGGGACAGTAGCGAGTATCTCTCCTACAATGAGCAGTTCTTC.

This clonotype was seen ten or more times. The CDR3 sequence: CSASEFRGMGYEQYF. In nucleotides, the CDR3 is TGCAGTGCTAGTGAATTCAGAGGGATGGGCTACGAGCAGTACTTC. The J gene is TRBJ2-7, the V gene TRBV20-1, with D tentatively TRBD2 (5 bases). The length of the CDR3 is 15 residues. V was pared by 3 bases and J by 3 bases, with 18 bases between. CDR1 is DFQATT, CDR2 SNEGSKA, per germline (reference sequence).